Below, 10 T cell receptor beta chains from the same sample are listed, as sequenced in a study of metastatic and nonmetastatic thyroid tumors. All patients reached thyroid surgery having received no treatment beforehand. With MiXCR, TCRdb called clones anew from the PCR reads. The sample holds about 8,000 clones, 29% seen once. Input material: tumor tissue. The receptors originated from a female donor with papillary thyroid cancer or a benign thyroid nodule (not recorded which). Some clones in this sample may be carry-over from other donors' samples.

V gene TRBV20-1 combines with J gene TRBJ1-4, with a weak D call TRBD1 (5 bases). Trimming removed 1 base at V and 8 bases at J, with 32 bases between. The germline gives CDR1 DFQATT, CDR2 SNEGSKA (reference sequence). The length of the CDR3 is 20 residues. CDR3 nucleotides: TGCAGTGCTAGAGGTCCTGGACTAGAAGAGACCCAGGACATCGGCGAAAAACTGTTTTTT. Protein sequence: CSARGPGLEETQDIGEKLFF.

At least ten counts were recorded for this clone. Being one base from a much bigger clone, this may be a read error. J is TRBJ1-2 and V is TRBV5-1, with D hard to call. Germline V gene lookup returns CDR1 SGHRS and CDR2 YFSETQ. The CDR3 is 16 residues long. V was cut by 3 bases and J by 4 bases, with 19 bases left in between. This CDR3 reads CASSSSTVTTSYGYTF. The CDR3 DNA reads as TGCGCCAGCAGCTCAAGTACCGTCACCACTAGCTATGGCTACACCTTC.

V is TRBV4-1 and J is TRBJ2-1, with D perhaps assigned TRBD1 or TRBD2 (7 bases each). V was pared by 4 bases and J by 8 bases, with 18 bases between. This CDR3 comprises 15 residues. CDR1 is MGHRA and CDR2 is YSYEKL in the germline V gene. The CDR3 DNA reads TGCGCCAGCAGCCGAATGGGAGGGGGCAGGTATGAGCAGTTCTTC. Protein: CASSRMGGGRYEQFF.

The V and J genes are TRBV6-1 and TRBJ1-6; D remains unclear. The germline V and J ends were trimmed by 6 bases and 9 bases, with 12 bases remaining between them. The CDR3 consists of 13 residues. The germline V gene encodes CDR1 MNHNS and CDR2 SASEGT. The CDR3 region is CASSPRTRSPLHF. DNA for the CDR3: TGTGCCAGCAGCCCTCGGACCCGTTCACCCCTCCACTTT.

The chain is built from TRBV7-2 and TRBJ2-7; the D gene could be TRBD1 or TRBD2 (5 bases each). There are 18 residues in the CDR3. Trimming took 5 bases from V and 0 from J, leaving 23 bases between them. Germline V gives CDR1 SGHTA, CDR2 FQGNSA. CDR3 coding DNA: TGTGCCAGCAGCCTTAGCCCCCTCGGGACGGGCAGCTCCTACGAGCAGTACTTC. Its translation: CASSLSPLGTGSSYEQYF. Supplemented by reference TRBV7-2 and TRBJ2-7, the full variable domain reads GAGVSQSPSNKVTEKGKDVELRCDPISGHTALYWYRQSLGQGLEFLIYFQGNSAPDKSGLPSDRFSAERTGGSVSTLTIQRTQQEDSAVYLCASSLSPLGTGSSYEQYFGPGTRLTVT.

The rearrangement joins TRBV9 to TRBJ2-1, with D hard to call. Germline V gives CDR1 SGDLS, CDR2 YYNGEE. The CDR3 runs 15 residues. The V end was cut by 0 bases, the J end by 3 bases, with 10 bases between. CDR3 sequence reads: CASSVGWILYNEQFF. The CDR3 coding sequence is TGTGCCAGCAGCGTAGGTTGGATACTCTACAATGAGCAGTTCTTC.

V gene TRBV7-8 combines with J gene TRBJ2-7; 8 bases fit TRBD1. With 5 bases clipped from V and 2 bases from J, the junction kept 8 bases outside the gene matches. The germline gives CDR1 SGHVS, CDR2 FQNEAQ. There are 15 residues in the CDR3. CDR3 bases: TGTGCCAGCAGCACCGCGGGACAGGTACCCTACGAGCAGTACTTC. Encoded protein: CASSTAGQVPYEQYF.

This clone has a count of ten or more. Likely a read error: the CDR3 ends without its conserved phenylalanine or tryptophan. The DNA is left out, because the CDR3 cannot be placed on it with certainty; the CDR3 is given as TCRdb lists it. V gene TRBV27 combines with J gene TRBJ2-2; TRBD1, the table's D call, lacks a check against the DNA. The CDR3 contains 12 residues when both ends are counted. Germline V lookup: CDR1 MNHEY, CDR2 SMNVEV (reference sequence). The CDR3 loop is CASSAGQADRAG.

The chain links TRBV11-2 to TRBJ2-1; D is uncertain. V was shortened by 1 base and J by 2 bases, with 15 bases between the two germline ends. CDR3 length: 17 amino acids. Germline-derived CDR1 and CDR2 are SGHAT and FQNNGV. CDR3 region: CASSLVSSQGPYNEQFF. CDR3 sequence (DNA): TGTGCCAGCAGCTTAGTAAGTAGTCAAGGTCCCTACAATGAGCAGTTCTTC.

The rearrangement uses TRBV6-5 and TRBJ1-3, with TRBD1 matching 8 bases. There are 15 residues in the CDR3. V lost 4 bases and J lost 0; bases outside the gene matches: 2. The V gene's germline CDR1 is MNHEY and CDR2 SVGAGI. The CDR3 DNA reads TGTGCCAGCAGTTCCGGGACAGGCTCTGGAAACACCATATATTTT. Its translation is CASSSGTGSGNTIYF.